The 21 T cell receptor beta chains reported below all come from one sample, sequenced in a study of blood T cell repertoires in COVID-19 (dated by TCRdb to 2019 to 2021). Library method: the immunoSEQ multiplex PCR assay. TCRdb took over this immuneACCESS table, retaining in-frame rearrangements with V and J assigned. Such tables are incomplete; in checked studies, under half of the missing clones stem from an unresolved V gene, and the remainder is unexplained. Across this sample there are under 450,000 clones, with about 90% seen only once. The ten largest make up roughly 3% of the sample. Source material: PBMCs or T cells enriched from blood (not recorded which). All receptors derive from a woman aged 30 to 39 who had recovered from COVID-19.

This clone was observed a few times. J is TRBJ2-7 and V is TRBV6-5, with 10 bases lining up with TRBD1. The J segment lost 4 bases and the V segment lost 6 bases, leaving 9 bases of the junction unmatched. The CDR3 loop spans 15 amino acids. Germline V CDR1 and CDR2: MNHEY, SVGAGI. The CDR3 here is CASSDRDRGGYEQYF. CDR3 in DNA: TGTGCCAGCAGCGACCGGGACAGGGGAGGATACGAGCAGTACTTC.

The chain combines TRBV2 with TRBJ2-2; possible D gene TRBD2, 6 bases. This CDR3 spans 14 amino acids. The V and J ends lost 3 bases and 6 bases respectively, with 11 bases between them. Germline V gene data show CDR1 as SNHLY and CDR2 as FYNNEI. As DNA, the CDR3 is TGTGCCAGCAGTGAGCGGGGAGTAGCCGGGGAGCTGTTTTTT. Translating gives CASSERGVAGELFF.

This rearrangement joins TRBV5-6 to TRBJ1-2, with D possibly matching TRBD1 (6 bases). The V end was cut by 5 bases, the J end by 5 bases, with 13 bases between. The CDR3 has 13 residues. Germline V CDR1 and CDR2: SGHDT, YYEEEE. The CDR3 nucleotides are TGTGCCAGCAGGAGGGCAGGGGAATATGGCTACACCTTC. Protein: CASRRAGEYGYTF.

The chain combines TRBV18 with TRBJ2-4, with D possibly being TRBD1 (5 bases). V was shortened by 3 bases and J by 1 base, with 13 bases between the two germline ends. The CDR3 length is 16 residues. The V gene's germline CDR1 is KGHSH and CDR2 LQKENI. CDR3 sequence (DNA): TGTGCCAGCTCACCGGACACCTTCGGGGCCAAAAACATTCAGTACTTC. Translating it yields CASSPDTFGAKNIQYF. Using reference TRBV18 and TRBJ2-4 for the parts outside the CDR3, the full variable domain is NAGVMQNPRHLVRRRGQEARLRCSPMKGHSHVYWYRQLPEEGLKFMVYLQKENIIDESGMPKERFSAEFPKEGPSILRIQQVVRGDSAAYFCASSPDTFGAKNIQYFGAGTRLSVL.

This chain uses TRBV4-1 with TRBJ2-1, with TRBD2 matching 13 bases. There are 19 residues in the CDR3. The V and J ends lost 1 base and 3 bases, in that order; junction bases with no gene match: 9. Germline V CDR1 and CDR2: MGHRA, YSYEKL. The CDR3: CASSQAGLAGEIDYNEQFF. As DNA, the CDR3 is TGCGCCAGCAGCCAAGCTGGACTAGCGGGGGAGATCGACTACAATGAGCAGTTCTTC.

V gene TRBV28 combines with J gene TRBJ1-1; D might be TRBD1 (6 bases). The CDR3 consists of 13 residues. The V end lost 6 bases, the J end lost 7 bases, and 15 bases lay between the germline ends. Germline V lookup: CDR1 MDHEN, CDR2 SYDVKM. The CDR3 sequence is CASRLQGVSEAFF. Here the CDR3 DNA reads TGTGCCAGCAGATTACAGGGCGTCAGTGAAGCTTTCTTT. Full variable domain (rest looked up from reference TRBV28 and TRBJ1-1): DVKVTQSSRYLVKRTGEKVFLECVQDMDHENMFWYRQDPGLGLRLIYFSYDVKMKEKGDIPEGYSVSREKKERFSLILESASTNQTSMYLCASRLQGVSEAFFGQGTRLTVV.

The sample holds a few counts of this clone. The rearrangement uses TRBV28 and TRBJ2-3; 10 positions match TRBD2. The CDR3 contains 16 residues. With V trimmed by 4 bases and J by 5 bases, 9 bases remained unmatched. Looked up from germline, CDR1 is MDHEN and CDR2 is SYDVKM. CDR3 amino acids: CASSSHGVAGGDTQYF. CDR3 sequence (DNA): TGTGCCAGCAGTTCCCACGGGGTAGCGGGGGGAGATACGCAGTATTTT.

The chain links TRBV29-1 to TRBJ2-3; D unclear. The length of the CDR3 is 13 residues. Trimming cost V 4 bases and J 0 bases, with 8 bases left between them. Germline CDR1 SQVTM, CDR2 ANQGSEA. This CDR3 is CSVAVTSTDTQYF. DNA of the CDR3: TGCAGCGTTGCCGTGACTAGCACAGATACGCAGTATTTT.

This clone was seen a handful of times. The J gene is TRBJ1-2, the V gene TRBV5-1; TRBD1 aligns across 9 bases. The germline CDR1 and CDR2 sequences are SGHRS and YFSETQ. The CDR3 runs to 18 residues. Trimming removed 0 bases from V and 8 bases from J; junction bases left unmatched: 17. The DNA for the CDR3 is TGCGCCAGCAGCTTGGATGGGTACTCGGGACAGGGCTTAGGGGGCTACACCTTC. Protein product: CASSLDGYSGQGLGGYTF.

This clone was seen a single time. The V gene is TRBV5-5, the J gene TRBJ2-1, with TRBD2 matching 10 bases. Germline trimming cut 2 bases from V and 1 base from J; bases unmatched to any gene: 12. The CDR3 is 19 residues long. CDR1 and CDR2 (germline): SGHKS, YYEKEE (reference sequence). The CDR3 loop is CASSFHWTSGASSYNEQFF. The CDR3 bases are TGTGCCAGCAGCTTCCACTGGACTAGCGGAGCTTCTTCCTACAATGAGCAGTTCTTC.

The CDR3, as DNA: TGTGCCAGCAGTGACGGCAGGGTGGGCAATCAGCCCCAGCATTTT. It is translated as CASSDGRVGNQPQHF. The chain joins TRBV6-1 to TRBJ1-5; D is perhaps TRBD1 (5 bases). The CDR3 length is 15 residues. V lost 3 bases and J 2 bases, leaving 11 bases between the germline ends. Germline CDR1 and CDR2: MNHNS and SASEGT.

This sequence joins TRBV27 and TRBJ1-5, with a tentative D call TRBD1 (6 bases). Germline V CDR1 and CDR2: MNHEY, SMNVEV (reference sequence). This CDR3 has 16 residues. Trimming stripped 2 bases from V and 2 bases from J, with 13 bases between. The CDR3 here is CASSLAGGAGNQPQHF. In DNA, the CDR3 is TGTGCCAGCAGTTTAGCCGGGGGGGCGGGCAATCAGCCCCAGCATTTT.

The chain links TRBV6-5 to TRBJ1-3; 7 positions agree with TRBD1. The CDR3 is 16 residues long. Trimming took 0 bases from V and 2 from J; bases not matched to a gene: 4. Germline-derived CDR1 and CDR2 are MNHEY and SVGAGI. CDR3 in DNA: TGTGCCAGCAGTTACTCCGGGACAGAACCTGGAAACACCATATATTTT. Its translation is CASSYSGTEPGNTIYF.

There are a few counts of this clone. J is TRBJ1-1 and V is TRBV10-1; D is possibly TRBD1 (5 bases). Germline V lookup: CDR1 WNHNN, CDR2 SYGVQD (reference sequence). There are 14 residues in the CDR3. Trimming removed 5 bases from V and 7 bases from J, with 17 bases in between. The CDR3 spells CASSMSGKGIEAFF. In DNA form, the CDR3 reads TGCGCCAGCAGTATGTCAGGGAAGGGAATTGAAGCTTTCTTT.

V usage is TRBV27 and J usage is TRBJ2-1, with 14 bases identical to TRBD2. The CDR3 sequence is 15 residues long. CDR1 is MNHEY and CDR2 is SMNVEV in the germline V gene (reference sequence). The junction had 8 bases not matched to a gene; V was cut back by 8 bases and J by 8 bases. The CDR3, as DNA: TGTGCCAGCTCCCGACTAGCGGGAGGGCAAGATGAGCAGTTCTTC. Translation gives CASSRLAGGQDEQFF.

The chain has TRBV5-1 and TRBJ1-2; D is unresolved. The CDR3 has 13 residues. Trimming removed 7 bases from V and 0 bases from J, with 10 bases in between. The V gene's germline CDR1 is SGHRS and CDR2 YFSETQ. This CDR3 is CASHEPPNYGYTF. DNA of the CDR3: TGCGCCAGCCACGAGCCCCCTAACTATGGCTACACCTTC.

V and J are TRBV3-1 (or the pseudogene TRBV3-2) and TRBJ2-1; the match to TRBD2 covers 10 bases. With 5 bases clipped from V and 10 bases from J, the junction kept 11 bases outside the gene matches. The germline V gene encodes CDR1 LGHDT and CDR2 YNNKEL (reference sequence). The CDR3 is 15 amino acids. In DNA, the CDR3 is TGTGCCAGCAGCAGGCTAGCGGGAGTAAGATGGGAGCAGTTCTTC. It codes for CASSRLAGVRWEQFF.

This clone has only a few counts. The CDR3 is CASSRGRSPLHF. The DNA for the CDR3 is TGTGCCAGCAGCAGGGGGCGTTCACCCCTCCACTTT. The chain has TRBV27 and TRBJ1-6; 8 positions agree with TRBD1. V lost 6 bases, J lost 9 bases, and 1 base stayed unmatched. Germline values: CDR1 MNHEY, CDR2 SMNVEV (reference sequence). CDR3 length equals 12 residues.

The rearrangement uses TRBV24-1 and TRBJ2-1, with 14 positions matching TRBD2. After removal of 9 bases from V and 7 bases from J, the junction contained 4 bases not matched to a gene. CDR3 length equals 14 residues. CDR1 and CDR2 from the germline V gene are KGHDR and SFDVKD. This chain's CDR3 is CATEGLAGVNEQFF. The CDR3 DNA sequence: TGTGCCACCGAGGGACTAGCGGGAGTGAATGAGCAGTTCTTC.

The rearrangement uses TRBV10-1 and TRBJ2-3; 8 bases agree with TRBD2. Germline V CDR1 and CDR2: WNHNN, SYGVQD (reference sequence). The CDR3 loop spans 16 amino acids. V was pared by 3 bases and J by 0 bases, with 5 bases of the junction left unmatched. As DNA, the CDR3 is TGCGCCAGCAGTGACATAGCGGGGAGAAGCACAGATACGCAGTATTTT. Amino acid sequence: CASSDIAGRSTDTQYF.

The J gene is TRBJ1-5, the V gene TRBV18, with 7 bases lining up with TRBD1. The germline gives CDR1 KGHSH, CDR2 LQKENI. V shed 1 base, J shed 5 bases, and the junction held 2 bases outside the gene matches. CDR3 length: 14 residues. Written as DNA, the CDR3 is TGTGCCAGCTCACCACGTCAGGGGGATCAGCCCCAGCATTTT. This encodes CASSPRQGDQPQHF.